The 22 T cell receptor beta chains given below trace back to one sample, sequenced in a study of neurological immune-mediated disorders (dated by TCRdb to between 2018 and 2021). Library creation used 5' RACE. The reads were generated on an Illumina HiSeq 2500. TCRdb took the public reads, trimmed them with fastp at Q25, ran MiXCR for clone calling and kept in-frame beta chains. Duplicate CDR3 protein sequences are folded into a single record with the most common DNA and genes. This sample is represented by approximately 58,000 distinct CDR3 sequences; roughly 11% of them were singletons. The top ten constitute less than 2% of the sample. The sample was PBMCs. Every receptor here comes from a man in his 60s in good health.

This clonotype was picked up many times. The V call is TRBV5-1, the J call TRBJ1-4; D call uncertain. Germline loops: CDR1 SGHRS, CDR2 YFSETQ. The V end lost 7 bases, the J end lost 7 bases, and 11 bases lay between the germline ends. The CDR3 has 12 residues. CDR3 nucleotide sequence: TGCGCCAGCCCCCGAGGGAGTGAAAAACTGTTTTTT. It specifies CASPRGSEKLFF.

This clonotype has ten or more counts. CDR3 DNA: TGCAGACCGGACAGGGGGCGTTATGGCTACACCTTC. Translating it yields CRPDRGRYGYTF. The rearrangement uses TRBV20-1 and TRBJ1-2; 11 bases match TRBD1. Germline CDR1 and CDR2: DFQATT and SNEGSKA (reference sequence). The CDR3 loop spans 12 amino acids.

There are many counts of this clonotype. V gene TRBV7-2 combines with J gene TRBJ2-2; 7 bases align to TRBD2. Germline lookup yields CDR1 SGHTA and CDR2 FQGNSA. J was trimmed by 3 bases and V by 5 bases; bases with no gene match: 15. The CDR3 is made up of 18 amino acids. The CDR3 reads CASSLRTYPLADTGELFF. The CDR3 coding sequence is TGTGCCAGCAGCCTCCGAACCTATCCCCTAGCGGACACCGGGGAGCTGTTTTTT.

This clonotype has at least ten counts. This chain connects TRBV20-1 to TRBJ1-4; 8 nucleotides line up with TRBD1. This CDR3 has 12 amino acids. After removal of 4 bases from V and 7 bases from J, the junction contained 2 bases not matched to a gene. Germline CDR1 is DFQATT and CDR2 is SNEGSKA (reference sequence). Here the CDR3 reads CSAIGQGEKLFF. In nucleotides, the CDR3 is TGCAGTGCTATCGGACAGGGTGAAAAACTGTTTTTT.

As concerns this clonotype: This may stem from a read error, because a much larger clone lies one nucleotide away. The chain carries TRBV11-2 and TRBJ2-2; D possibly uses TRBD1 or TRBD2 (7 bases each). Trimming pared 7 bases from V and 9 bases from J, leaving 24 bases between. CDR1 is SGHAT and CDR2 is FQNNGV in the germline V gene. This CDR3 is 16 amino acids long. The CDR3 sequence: CASKAGGQGGSRELFF. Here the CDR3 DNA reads TGTGCCAGCAAGGCGGGCGGGCAGGGGGGGTCCCGGGAGCTGTTTTTT.

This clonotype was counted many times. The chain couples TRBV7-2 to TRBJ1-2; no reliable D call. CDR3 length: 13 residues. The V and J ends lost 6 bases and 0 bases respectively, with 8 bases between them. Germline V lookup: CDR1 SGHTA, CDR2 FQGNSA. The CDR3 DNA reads TGTGCCAGCAGGAGAGCTACTAACTATGGCTACACCTTC. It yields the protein CASRRATNYGYTF.

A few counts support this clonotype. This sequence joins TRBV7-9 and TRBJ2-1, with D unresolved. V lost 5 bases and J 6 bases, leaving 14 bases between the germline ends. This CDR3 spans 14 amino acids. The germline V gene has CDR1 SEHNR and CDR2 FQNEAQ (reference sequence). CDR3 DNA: TGTGCCAGCAGCCCCCTGATTTTTACCAATGAGCAGTTCTTC. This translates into CASSPLIFTNEQFF.

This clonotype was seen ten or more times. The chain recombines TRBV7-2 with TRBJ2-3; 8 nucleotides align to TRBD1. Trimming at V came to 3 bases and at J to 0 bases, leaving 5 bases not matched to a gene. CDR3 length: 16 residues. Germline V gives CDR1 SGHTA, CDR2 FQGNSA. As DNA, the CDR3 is TGTGCCAGCAGCTTTGCAGGGGGCGTCAGCACAGATACGCAGTATTTT. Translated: CASSFAGGVSTDTQYF.

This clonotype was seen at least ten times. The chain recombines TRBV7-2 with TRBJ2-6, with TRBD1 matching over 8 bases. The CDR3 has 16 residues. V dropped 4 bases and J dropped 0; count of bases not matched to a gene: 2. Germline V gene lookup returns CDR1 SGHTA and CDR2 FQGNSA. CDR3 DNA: TGTGCCAGCAGCTGGACAGGGTACTCTGGGGCCAACGTCCTGACTTTC. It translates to CASSWTGYSGANVLTF. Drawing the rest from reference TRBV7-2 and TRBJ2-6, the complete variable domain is GAGVSQSPSNKVTEKGKDVELRCDPISGHTALYWYRQSLGQGLEFLIYFQGNSAPDKSGLPSDRFSAERTGGSVSTLTIQRTQQEDSAVYLCASSWTGYSGANVLTFGAGSRLTVL.

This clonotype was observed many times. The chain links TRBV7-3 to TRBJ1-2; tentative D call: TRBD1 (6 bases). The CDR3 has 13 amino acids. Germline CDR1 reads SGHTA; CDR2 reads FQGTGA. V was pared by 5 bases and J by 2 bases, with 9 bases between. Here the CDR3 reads CASSRDKNYGYTF. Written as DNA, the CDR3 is TGTGCCAGCAGCCGGGACAAAAACTATGGCTACACCTTC. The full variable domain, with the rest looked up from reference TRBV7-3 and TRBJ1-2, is GAGVSQTPSNKVTEKGKYVELRCDPISGHTALYWYRQSLGQGPEFLIYFQGTGAADDSGLPNDRFFAVRPEGSVSTLKIQRTERGDSAVYLCASSRDKNYGYTFGSGTRLTVV.

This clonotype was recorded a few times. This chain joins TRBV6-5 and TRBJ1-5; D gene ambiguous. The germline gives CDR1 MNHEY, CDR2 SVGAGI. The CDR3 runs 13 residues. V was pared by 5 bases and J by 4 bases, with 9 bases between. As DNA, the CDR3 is TGTGCCAGCAGTGCATATTCGAATCAGCCCCAGCATTTT. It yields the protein CASSAYSNQPQHF.

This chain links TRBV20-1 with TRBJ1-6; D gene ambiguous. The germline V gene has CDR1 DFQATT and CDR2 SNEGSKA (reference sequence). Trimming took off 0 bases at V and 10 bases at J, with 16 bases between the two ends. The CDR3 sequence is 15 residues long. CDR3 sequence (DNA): TGCAGTGCTAGAGATTACGGGATAGTGGGCTCACCCCTCCACTTT. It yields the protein CSARDYGIVGSPLHF.

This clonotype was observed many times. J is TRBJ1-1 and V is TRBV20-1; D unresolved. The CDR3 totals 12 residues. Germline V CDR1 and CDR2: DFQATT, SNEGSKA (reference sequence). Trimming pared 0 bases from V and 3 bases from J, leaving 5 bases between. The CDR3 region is CSAREVDTEAFF. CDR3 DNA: TGCAGTGCTAGAGAGGTGGACACTGAAGCTTTCTTT.

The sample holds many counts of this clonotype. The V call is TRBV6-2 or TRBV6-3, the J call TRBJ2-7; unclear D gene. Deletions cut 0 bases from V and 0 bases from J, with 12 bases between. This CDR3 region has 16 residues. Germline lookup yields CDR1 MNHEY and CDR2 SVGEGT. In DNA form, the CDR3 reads TGTGCCAGCAGTTACTCCCCCCAGGTGCTCTCCTACGAGCAGTACTTC. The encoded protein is CASSYSPQVLSYEQYF.

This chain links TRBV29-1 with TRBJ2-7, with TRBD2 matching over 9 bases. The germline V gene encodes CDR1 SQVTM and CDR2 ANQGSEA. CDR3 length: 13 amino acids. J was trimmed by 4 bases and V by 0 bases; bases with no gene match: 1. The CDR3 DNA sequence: TGCAGCGTTGAAGATAGCGGGGGTTACGAGCAGTACTTC. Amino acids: CSVEDSGGYEQYF.

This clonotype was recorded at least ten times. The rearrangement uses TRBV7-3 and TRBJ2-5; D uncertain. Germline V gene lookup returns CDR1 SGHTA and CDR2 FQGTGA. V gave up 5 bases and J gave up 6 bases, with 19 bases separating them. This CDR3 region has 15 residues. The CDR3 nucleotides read TGTGCCAGCAGCCTGCGGCCGAGTGAGAGGAAGACCCAGTACTTC. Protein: CASSLRPSERKTQYF. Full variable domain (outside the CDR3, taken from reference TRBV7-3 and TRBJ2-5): GAGVSQTPSNKVTEKGKYVELRCDPISGHTALYWYRQSLGQGPEFLIYFQGTGAADDSGLPNDRFFAVRPEGSVSTLKIQRTERGDSAVYLCASSLRPSERKTQYFGPGTRLLVL.

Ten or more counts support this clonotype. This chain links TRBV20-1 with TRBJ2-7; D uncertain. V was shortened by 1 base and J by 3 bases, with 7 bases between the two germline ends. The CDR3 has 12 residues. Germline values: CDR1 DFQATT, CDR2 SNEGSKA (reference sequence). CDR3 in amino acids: CSARGWDYEQYF. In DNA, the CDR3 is TGCAGTGCTAGAGGGTGGGACTACGAGCAGTACTTC.

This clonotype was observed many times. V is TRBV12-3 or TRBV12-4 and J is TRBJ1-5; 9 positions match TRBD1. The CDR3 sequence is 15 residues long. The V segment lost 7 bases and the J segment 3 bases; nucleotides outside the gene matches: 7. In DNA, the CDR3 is TGTGCCAGCACCCAGACAGGGGGTATCAATCAGCCCCAGCATTTT. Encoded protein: CASTQTGGINQPQHF.

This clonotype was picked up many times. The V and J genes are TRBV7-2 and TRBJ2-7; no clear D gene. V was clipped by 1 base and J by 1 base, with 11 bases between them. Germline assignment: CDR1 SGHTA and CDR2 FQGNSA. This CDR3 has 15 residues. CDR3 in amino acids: CASSLDPGYSYEQYF. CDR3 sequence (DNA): TGTGCCAGCAGCTTAGACCCCGGGTATTCCTACGAGCAGTACTTC.

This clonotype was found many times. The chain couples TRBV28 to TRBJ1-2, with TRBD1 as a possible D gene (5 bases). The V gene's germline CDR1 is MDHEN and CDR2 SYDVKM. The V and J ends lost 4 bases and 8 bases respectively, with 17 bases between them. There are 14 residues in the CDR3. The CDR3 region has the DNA TGTGCCAGCAGTTACACTGCAGGGCTGGAAGGCTACACCTTC. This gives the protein CASSYTAGLEGYTF.

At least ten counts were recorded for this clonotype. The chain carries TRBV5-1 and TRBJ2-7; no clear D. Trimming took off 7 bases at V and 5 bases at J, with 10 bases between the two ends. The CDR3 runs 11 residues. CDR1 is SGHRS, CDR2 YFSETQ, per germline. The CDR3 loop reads CASAKGDEQYF. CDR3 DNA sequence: TGCGCCAGCGCCAAGGGCGACGAGCAGTACTTC.

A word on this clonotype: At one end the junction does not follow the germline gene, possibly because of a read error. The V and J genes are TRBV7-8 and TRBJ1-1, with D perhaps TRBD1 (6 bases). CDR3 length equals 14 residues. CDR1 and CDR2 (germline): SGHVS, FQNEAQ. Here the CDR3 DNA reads TGTGCCAGCTGCTTCGGTCAGGGGAGTACTGAAGCTTTCTTT. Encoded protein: CASCFGQGSTEAFF.